This T cell receptor beta chain was profiled in a study of T-cell reconstitution after alpha-beta-depleted transplantation in children. The study's findings and limits: Recipient T cells and thymic progenitors that survived were the source of the high TCRbeta diversity seen at day 60 in some patients. About two months after transplant, alpha-beta T cells reportedly came from several hundred expanded graft clones. Newly made T cells mostly supplied T-cell counts and diversity one year after transplant.

Unique molecular identifiers were incorporated during preparation of the TCRbeta library. TCRdb processed the PCR reads anew with MiXCR; each CDR3 protein has one entry. The sample shows about 980,000 distinct CDR3 sequences, about 30% of them seen only once. Trimming left V 6 bases short and J 3 bases short, with 12 bases between. CDR1 and CDR2 (germline): ENHRY, SYGVKD. The CDR3 covers 13 residues. Only a few counts were recorded for this clonotype. Its antigen is undetermined. The TCR comes from a boy under three years old who had a stem cell transplant for SCID, so the T cells may come from the graft donor. The input for sequencing was PBMCs, mostly from graft donor cells, taken 360 days after TCRalphabeta/CD19-depleted stem cell transplant. The gene calls are TRBV10-3 and TRBJ2-7; D is perhaps TRBD1 (6 bases). CDR3 coding DNA: TGTGCCATCAGCGATCCACAGGGCTACGAGCAGTACTTC. Its protein product is CAISDPQGYEQYF.